The 8 T cell receptor beta chains listed next were all sequenced from one sample in a study of technical replicates of blood from several donors. Generated by immunoSEQ multiplex PCR, the TCRdb table keeps only in-frame clones and is missing some. This sample yields just under 100,000 clones, of which about 95% are seen a single time; around 0.21% belongs to the top ten. The specimen sequenced was T cells isolated from PBMCs. Source of these receptors: a human donor in good health.

The chain has TRBV6-1 and TRBJ1-1; tentative D call: TRBD1 (5 bases). Per the germline V gene, CDR1 is MNHNS and CDR2 is SASEGT. The CDR3 loop spans 11 amino acids. The V and J ends lost 7 bases and 5 bases respectively, with 8 bases between them. CDR3 DNA sequence: TGTGCCAGCACCAGGGAAACTGAAGCTTTCTTT. Translated, it gives CASTRETEAFF.

This sequence joins TRBV7-6 and TRBJ2-3; 8 nucleotides match TRBD1. J was trimmed by 0 bases and V by 3 bases; bases with no gene match: 17. Germline lookup yields CDR1 SGHVS and CDR2 FNYEAQ. The CDR3 sequence is 20 residues long. The CDR3 sequence is CASSFSLFHKDRVSTDTQYF. CDR3 DNA: TGTGCCAGCAGCTTTTCGCTATTCCACAAGGACAGGGTTAGCACAGATACGCAGTATTTT.

The chain joins TRBV27 to TRBJ2-7; weak D call: TRBD2 (5 bases). CDR3 length: 14 amino acids. The V gene's germline CDR1 is MNHEY and CDR2 SMNVEV (reference sequence). Between the trimmed V and J ends, which lost 5 bases and 6 bases, there was a span of 17 bases. Here the CDR3 DNA reads TGTGCCAGCAGTGGCGGTGCGGGTATTGGCGAGCAGTACTTC. Encoded protein: CASSGGAGIGEQYF.

The chain recombines TRBV7-9 with TRBJ2-1, with TRBD1 as a possible D gene (6 bases). The length of the CDR3 is 16 residues. Trimming removed 5 bases at V and 10 bases at J, with 24 bases between. Germline-derived CDR1 and CDR2 are SEHNR and FQNEAQ (reference sequence). DNA of the CDR3: TGTGCCAGCAGCCCTCCCCAGGGGACCCCCACTAGGGAGCAGTTCTTC. Protein: CASSPPQGTPTREQFF.

The chain uses TRBV7-2 and TRBJ2-7, with TRBD1 identical over 7 bases. The CDR3 is 15 residues long. From germline, CDR1 is SGHTA and CDR2 FQGNSA. The ends lost 5 bases at V and 6 bases at J; junction bases unmatched: 13. CDR3 protein: CASSADRFVHREQYF. DNA for the CDR3: TGTGCCAGCAGCGCGGACAGGTTCGTCCACCGCGAGCAGTACTTC.

The chain uses TRBV5-4 and TRBJ1-1; D is undetermined. Trimming stripped 3 bases from V and 5 bases from J, with 8 bases between. Germline V gene data show CDR1 as SGHNT and CDR2 as YYREEE (reference sequence). The CDR3 spans 12 residues. The CDR3 nucleotides read TGTGCCAGCAGCTCCTTCTCGACTGAAGCTTTCTTT. Residues: CASSSFSTEAFF.

The CDR3 loop is CATRPGQGIETQYF. The CDR3 region has the DNA TGTGCCACCAGGCCGGGACAGGGGATAGAGACCCAGTACTTC. This sequence joins TRBV15 and TRBJ2-5; 10 bases fit TRBD1. Germline V gene sequence: CDR1 LNHNV, CDR2 YYDKDF (reference sequence). The V gene end was trimmed by 6 bases and the J gene end by 4 bases; junction bases not matched to a gene: 5. The CDR3 extends over 14 amino acids.

The chain employs TRBV6-1 and TRBJ2-1; possibly TRBD1 for D (6 bases). The CDR3 covers 14 residues. The ends were cut back, 4 bases at V and 2 bases at J, with 9 bases in the middle. In germline, CDR1 is MNHNS, CDR2 SASEGT. The CDR3 sequence: CASSGQAPYNEQFF. CDR3 coding DNA: TGTGCCAGCAGTGGACAGGCCCCCTACAATGAGCAGTTCTTC.